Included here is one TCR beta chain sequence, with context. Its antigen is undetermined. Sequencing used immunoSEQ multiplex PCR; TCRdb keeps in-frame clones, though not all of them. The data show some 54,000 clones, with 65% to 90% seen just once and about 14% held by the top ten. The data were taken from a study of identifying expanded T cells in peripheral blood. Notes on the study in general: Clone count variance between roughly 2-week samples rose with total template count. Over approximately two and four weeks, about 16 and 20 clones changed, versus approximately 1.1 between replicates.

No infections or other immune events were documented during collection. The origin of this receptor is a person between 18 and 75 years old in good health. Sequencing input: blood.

CDR3 protein: CATSRDGSYGYTF. The DNA of the CDR3 is TGTGCCACCAGCAGAGATGGCAGCTATGGCTACACCTTC. The V gene is TRBV15, the J gene TRBJ1-2; D call uncertain. The CDR3 runs 13 residues. V lost 0 bases to trimming and J lost 4 bases, with 6 bases between them. Germline V gene lookup returns CDR1 LNHNV and CDR2 YYDKDF (reference sequence).